These T cell receptor beta chains were read from a single sample in a study of OX40 agonist ivuxolimab in advanced cancers. Assay: immunoSEQ multiplex PCR; the TCRdb copy retains only in-frame clones and omits some. Among 60,000 to 80,000 clones listed, roughly nine tenths were seen once. Sample: CD4+ or CD8+ T cells sorted from blood, taken in a trial of the OX40 agonist ivuxolimab. Receptors were obtained from an adult with an advanced solid tumor such as melanoma, head and neck, liver or kidney cancer. The CDR3 runs from the conserved cysteine through the conserved F or W. D genes are given only for firm matches. A clone size is listed for some rows: how often the clone was seen (once, few, many), or a class if it is expanded.

D gene	V gene	CDR3 length	J gene	clone size	CDR3 protein	CDR3 DNA
-	TRBV5-1	13	TRBJ1-1	-	CASSFAEPGEAFF	TGCGCCAGCAGCTTCGCAGAACCAGGGGAAGCTTTCTTT
TRBD1	TRBV11-2	15	TRBJ1-6	-	CASSVATGRDSPLHF	TGTGCCAGCAGCGTAGCGACAGGGCGGGATTCACCCCTCCACTTT
-	TRBV5-1	14	TRBJ1-4	-	CASSTGRTNEKLFF	TGCGCCAGCAGCACGGGGCGCACTAATGAAAAACTGTTTTTT
-	TRBV19	13	TRBJ1-5	-	CASKRQGDQPQHF	TGTGCCAGTAAACGGCAGGGCGATCAGCCCCAGCATTTT
-	TRBV18	14	TRBJ1-5	few	CASSPGQNKQPQHF	TGTGCCAGCTCACCAGGACAGAATAAACAGCCCCAGCATTTT
-	TRBV10-3	15	TRBJ2-7	-	CAISDVGFGRYEQYF	TGTGCCATCAGTGACGTTGGGTTCGGGCGCTACGAGCAGTACTTC
TRBD2	TRBV10-3	17	TRBJ2-2	-	CAINLGLAGGPSGELFF	TGTGCCATCAACCTCGGACTAGCGGGAGGGCCTTCCGGGGAGCTGTTTTTT
TRBD2	TRBV7-2	17	TRBJ2-2	-	CASSLGWVAGDTGELFF	TGTGCCAGCAGCTTAGGCTGGGTAGCGGGAGACACCGGGGAGCTGTTTTTT
-	TRBV7-2	13	TRBJ1-1	-	CASSLAGDTEAFF	TGTGCCAGCAGCTTAGCTGGGGACACTGAAGCTTTCTTT
TRBD1	TRBV6-5	16	TRBJ1-6	-	CASSYVGQGGDSPLHF	TGTGCCAGCAGTTATGTCGGACAGGGAGGGGATTCACCCCTCCACTTT
TRBD1	TRBV18	15	TRBJ1-1	-	CASSLQQGGGTEAFF	TGTGCCAGCTCACTACAACAGGGGGGGGGCACTGAAGCTTTCTTT
TRBD1	TRBV11-3	15	TRBJ2-3	once	CASSFTGASTDTQYF	TGTGCCAGCAGCTTCACAGGGGCTAGCACAGATACGCAGTATTTT
TRBD2	TRBV6-1	15	TRBJ2-1	-	CASSTSGRGVNEQFF	TGTGCCAGCAGTACGAGCGGGAGAGGGGTCAATGAGCAGTTCTTC
-	TRBV6-1	12	TRBJ1-1	-	CASFRQNTEAFF	TGTGCCAGCTTCAGACAGAACACTGAAGCTTTCTTT
-	TRBV6-5	14	TRBJ1-2	-	CASSYSHRTYGYTF	TGTGCCAGCAGTTACTCTCATAGGACCTATGGCTACACCTTC
TRBD1	TRBV10-1	16	TRBJ1-1	-	CASSPGTGVMNTEAFF	TGCGCCAGCTCACCCGGGACAGGGGTCATGAACACTGAAGCTTTCTTT
-	TRBV23-1	18	TRBJ2-6	-	CASSYSLTQQSRANVLTF	TGCGCCAGCAGTTACAGTCTTACGCAACAAAGTCGGGCCAACGTCCTGACTTTC
-	TRBV30	13	TRBJ2-6	once	CAWSTSGANVLTF	TGTGCCTGGAGCACCTCGGGGGCCAACGTCCTGACTTTC
-	TRBV9	13	TRBJ1-2	-	CASSVVPTGGYTF	TGTGCCAGCAGCGTAGTACCGACAGGTGGCTACACCTTC
TRBD1	TRBV5-1	14	TRBJ1-2	-	CASSPGQGAFGYTF	TGCGCCAGCAGCCCCGGACAGGGGGCGTTTGGCTACACCTTC
-	TRBV12-5	14	TRBJ2-2	-	CASGLVGGTGELFF	TGTGCTAGTGGTTTGGTCGGGGGCACCGGGGAGCTGTTTTTT
-	TRBV20-1	10	TRBJ1-1	once	CSASNVEAFF	TGCAGTGCTAGTAATGTGGAAGCTTTCTTT
-	TRBV18	16	TRBJ1-4	once	CASSAGTPALNEKLFF	TGTGCCAGCTCAGCAGGGACACCTGCCCTTAATGAAAAACTGTTTTTT
-	TRBV7-9	11	TRBJ2-2	-	CAPGATGELFF	TGTGCTCCCGGGGCGACCGGGGAGCTGTTTTTT
-	TRBV9	15	TRBJ2-2	-	CASSVGGRNTGELFF	TGTGCCAGCAGCGTAGGGGGGCGGAACACCGGGGAGCTGTTTTTT